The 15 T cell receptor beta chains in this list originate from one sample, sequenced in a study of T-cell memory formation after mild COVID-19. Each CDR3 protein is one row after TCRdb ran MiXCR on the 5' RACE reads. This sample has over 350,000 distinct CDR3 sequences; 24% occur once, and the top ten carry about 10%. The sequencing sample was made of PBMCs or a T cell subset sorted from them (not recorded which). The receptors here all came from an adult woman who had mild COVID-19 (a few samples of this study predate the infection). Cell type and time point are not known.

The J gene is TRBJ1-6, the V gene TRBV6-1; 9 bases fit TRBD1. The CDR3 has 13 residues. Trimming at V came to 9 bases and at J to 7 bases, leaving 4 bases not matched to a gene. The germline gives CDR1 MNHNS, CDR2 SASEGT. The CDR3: CASWDRANSPLHF. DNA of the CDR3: TGTGCCAGTTGGGACAGGGCCAATTCACCCCTCCACTTT.

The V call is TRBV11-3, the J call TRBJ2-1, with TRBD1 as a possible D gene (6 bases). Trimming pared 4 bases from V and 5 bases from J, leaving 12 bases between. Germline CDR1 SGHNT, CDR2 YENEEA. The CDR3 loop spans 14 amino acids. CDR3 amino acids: CASSSRTVNNEQFF. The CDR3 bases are TGTGCCAGCAGCTCCCGGACAGTAAACAATGAGCAGTTCTTC.

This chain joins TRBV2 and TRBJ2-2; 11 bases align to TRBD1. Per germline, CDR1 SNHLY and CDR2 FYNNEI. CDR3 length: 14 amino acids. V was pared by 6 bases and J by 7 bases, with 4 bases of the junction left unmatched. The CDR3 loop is CASRDRGRVGELFF. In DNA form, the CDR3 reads TGTGCCAGCAGGGACAGGGGGCGAGTCGGGGAGCTGTTTTTT.

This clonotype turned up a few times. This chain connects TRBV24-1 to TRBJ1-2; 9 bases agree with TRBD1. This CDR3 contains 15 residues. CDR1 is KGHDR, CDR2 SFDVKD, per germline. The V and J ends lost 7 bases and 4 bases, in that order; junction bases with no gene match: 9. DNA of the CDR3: TGTGCCACCAGCGATGGGACAGGGCCGTTCTATGGCTACACCTTC. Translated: CATSDGTGPFYGYTF.

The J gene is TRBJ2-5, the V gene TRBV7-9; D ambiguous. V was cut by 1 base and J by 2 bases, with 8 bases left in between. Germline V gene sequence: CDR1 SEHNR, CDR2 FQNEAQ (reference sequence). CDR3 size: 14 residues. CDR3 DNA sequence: TGTGCCAGCAGCTTAGACTCAGTACAAGAGACCCAGTACTTC. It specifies CASSLDSVQETQYF.

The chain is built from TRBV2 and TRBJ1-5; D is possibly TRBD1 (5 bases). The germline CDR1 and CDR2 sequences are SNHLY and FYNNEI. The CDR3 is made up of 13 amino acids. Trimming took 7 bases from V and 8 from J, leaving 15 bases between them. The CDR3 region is CASTQEGVKPQHF. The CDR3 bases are TGTGCCAGCACCCAAGAAGGGGTAAAGCCCCAGCATTTT.

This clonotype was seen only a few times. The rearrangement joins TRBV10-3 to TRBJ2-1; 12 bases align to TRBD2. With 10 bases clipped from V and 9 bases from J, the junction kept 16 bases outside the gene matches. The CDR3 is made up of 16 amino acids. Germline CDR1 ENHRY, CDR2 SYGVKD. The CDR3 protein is CATAGRLAGGSSEQFF. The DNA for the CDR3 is TGTGCCACCGCGGGACGTCTAGCGGGAGGGAGTAGTGAGCAGTTCTTC.

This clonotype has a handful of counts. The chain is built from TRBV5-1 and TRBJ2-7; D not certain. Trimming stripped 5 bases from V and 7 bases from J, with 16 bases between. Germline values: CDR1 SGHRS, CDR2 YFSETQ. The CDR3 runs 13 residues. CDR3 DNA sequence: TGCGCCAGCAGTTTTCCCGGGTCGGAAGAGCAGTACTTC. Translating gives CASSFPGSEEQYF.

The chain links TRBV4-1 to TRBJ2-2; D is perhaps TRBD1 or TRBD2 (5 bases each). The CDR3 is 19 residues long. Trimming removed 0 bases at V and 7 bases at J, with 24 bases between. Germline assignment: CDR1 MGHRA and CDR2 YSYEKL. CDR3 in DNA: TGCGCCAGCAGCCAAGAAACGTCGGGGCCGGGACGAAATGGCGGGGAGCTGTTTTTT. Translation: CASSQETSGPGRNGGELFF.

CDR3 protein: CASSLNPSGTGGGELFF. For the CDR3, the DNA is TGTGCCAGCTCCCTAAACCCAAGCGGGACAGGGGGCGGGGAGCTGTTTTTT. The J gene is TRBJ2-2, the V gene TRBV11-2, with 11 nucleotides matching TRBD1. The CDR3 runs 17 residues. Unmatched junction bases numbered 15, after V lost 8 bases and J lost 7 bases. CDR1 SGHAT and CDR2 FQNNGV come from the germline V gene.

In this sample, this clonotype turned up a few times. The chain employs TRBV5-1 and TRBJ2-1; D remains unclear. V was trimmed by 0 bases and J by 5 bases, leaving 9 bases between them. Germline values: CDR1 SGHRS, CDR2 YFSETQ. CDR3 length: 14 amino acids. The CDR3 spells CASSLGAPHNEQFF. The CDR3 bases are TGCGCCAGCAGCTTGGGGGCCCCCCACAATGAGCAGTTCTTC.

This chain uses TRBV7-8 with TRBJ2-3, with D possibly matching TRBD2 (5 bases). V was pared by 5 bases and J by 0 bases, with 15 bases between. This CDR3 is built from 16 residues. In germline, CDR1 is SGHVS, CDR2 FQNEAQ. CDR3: CASSHTRIRSTDTQYF. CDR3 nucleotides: TGTGCCAGCAGCCACACTAGGATTAGGAGCACAGATACGCAGTATTTT.

The chain's CDR3 is CASSQGANAYEQYF. The CDR3 DNA sequence: TGTGCCAGCAGCCAAGGGGCTAACGCCTACGAGCAGTACTTC. The chain combines TRBV4-2 with TRBJ2-7, with D uncertain. This CDR3 has 14 residues. Trimming took off 1 base at V and 2 bases at J, with 9 bases between the two ends. In germline, CDR1 is LGHNA, CDR2 YNFKEQ.

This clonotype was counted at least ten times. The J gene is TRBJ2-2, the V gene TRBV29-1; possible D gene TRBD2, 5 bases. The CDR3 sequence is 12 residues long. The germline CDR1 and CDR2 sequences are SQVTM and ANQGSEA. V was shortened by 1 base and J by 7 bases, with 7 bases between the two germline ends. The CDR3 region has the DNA TGCAGCGTTGAAGTGGGAGTCGGGGAGCTGTTTTTT. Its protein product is CSVEVGVGELFF.

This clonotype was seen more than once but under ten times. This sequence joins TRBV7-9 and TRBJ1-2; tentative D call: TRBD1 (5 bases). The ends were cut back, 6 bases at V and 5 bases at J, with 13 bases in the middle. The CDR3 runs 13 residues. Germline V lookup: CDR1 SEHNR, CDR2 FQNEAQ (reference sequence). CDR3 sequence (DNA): TGTGCCAGCAGGGGGGACGTTCGGTATGGCTACACCTTC. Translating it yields CASRGDVRYGYTF.